This TCR beta chain was recorded in a study of blood T cell repertoires in COVID-19. The wider study: Sites across the United States, Italy and Spain contributed samples from acute and convalescent COVID-19. T cells, B-cell-depleted T cells, or PBMCs supplied cDNA or gDNA.

V was cut by 0 bases and J by 5 bases, with 10 bases left in between. Looked up from germline, CDR1 is LGHNA and CDR2 is YSLEER. The length of the CDR3 is 14 residues. Per the study methods: Estimated nucleated cell counts came from reference gene primer amplification. The data were produced by immunoSEQ multiplex PCR, yet TCRdb's version contains in-frame clones alone and is incomplete. V and J calls and clone size follow that table, whereas D and trimming were derived from the DNA. The repertoire holds 260,000 or so clones, with approximately 91% as singletons. The chain recombines TRBV4-3 with TRBJ1-2, with D possibly being TRBD1 (5 bases). This receptor was obtained from a human donor in a cohort sampled during active COVID-19. Sequencing used peripheral blood. The CDR3 DNA follows: TGCGCCAGCAGCCAAGATCGGGGGGGGTATGGCTACACCTTC. Amino acids: CASSQDRGGYGYTF.